This paragraph covers one T cell receptor (beta chain) sequence. Clinical history as reported by participants underpinned cohort assignment. In Cohort 3, a recovered donor had either two negative PCRs, clearance, or symptom resolution. Germline V lookup: CDR1 SGHTA, CDR2 FQGNSA. Trimming took 5 bases from V and 9 from J; bases not matched to a gene: 8. The CDR3 covers 15 residues. This sample was taken from a study of blood T cell repertoires in COVID-19. Study-wide background: The United States, Italy and Spain provided the acute and convalescent COVID-19 samples.

Produced via immunoSEQ multiplex PCR; TCRdb's table is partial and in-frame only. The sample carries around 300,000 clones, less than 90% recorded once. Sequencing was done on a sample of PBMCs or T cells enriched from blood (not recorded which). The gene calls are TRBV7-2 and TRBJ1-6; 9 bases fit TRBD1. The TCR sequence derives from a woman between 45 and 65 years old who had recovered from COVID-19. The CDR3 nucleotides are TGTGCCAGCAGCGCGATGACAGGGGGGCTTTCACCCCTCCACTTT. It yields the protein CASSAMTGGLSPLHF.